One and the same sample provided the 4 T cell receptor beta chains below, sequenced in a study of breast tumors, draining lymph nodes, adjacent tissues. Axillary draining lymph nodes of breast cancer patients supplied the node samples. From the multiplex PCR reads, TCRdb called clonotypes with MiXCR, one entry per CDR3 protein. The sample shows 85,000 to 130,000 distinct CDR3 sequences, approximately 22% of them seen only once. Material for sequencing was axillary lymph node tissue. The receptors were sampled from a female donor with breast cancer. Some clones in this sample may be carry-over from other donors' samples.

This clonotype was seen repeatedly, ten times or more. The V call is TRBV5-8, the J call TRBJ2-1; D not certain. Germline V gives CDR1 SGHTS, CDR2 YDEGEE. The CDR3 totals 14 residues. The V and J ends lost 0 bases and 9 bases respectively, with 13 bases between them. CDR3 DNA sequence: TGTGCCAGCAGCTTGGTGGTGGATCGGGTTGAGCAGTTCTTC. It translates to CASSLVVDRVEQFF.

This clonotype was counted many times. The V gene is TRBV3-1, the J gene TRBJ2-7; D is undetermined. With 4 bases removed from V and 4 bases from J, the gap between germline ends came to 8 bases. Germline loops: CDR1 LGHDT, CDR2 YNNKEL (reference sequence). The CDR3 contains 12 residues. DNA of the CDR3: TGTGCCAGCAGCCTTACCGCTTACGAGCAGTACTTC. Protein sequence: CASSLTAYEQYF.

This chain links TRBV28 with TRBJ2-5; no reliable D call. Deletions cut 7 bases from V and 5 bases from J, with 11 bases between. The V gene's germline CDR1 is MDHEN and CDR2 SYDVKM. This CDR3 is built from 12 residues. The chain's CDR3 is CASTSWGETQYF. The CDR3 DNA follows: TGTGCCAGCACCTCATGGGGTGAGACCCAGTACTTC.

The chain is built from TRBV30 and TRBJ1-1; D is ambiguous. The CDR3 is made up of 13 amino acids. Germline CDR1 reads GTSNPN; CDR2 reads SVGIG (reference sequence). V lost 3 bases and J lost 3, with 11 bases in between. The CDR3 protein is CAWSIQRHTEAFF. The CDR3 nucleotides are TGTGCCTGGAGCATACAGAGACACACTGAAGCTTTCTTT.